The entry below gives a single TCR beta chain sequence along with its context. The investigators amplified TCR beta CDR3 regions from RNA transcripts. When the TCR CDR3 underwent first-round RT-PCR, the HTBI primer set was used. Each CDR3 protein is one row after TCRdb ran MiXCR on the multiplex PCR reads. The sample has fewer than 750,000 distinct CDR3 sequences; about 15% are singletons. These data belong to a study of T cells in Graves' hyperthyroidism and ophthalmopathy. V was clipped by 3 bases and J by 2 bases, with 16 bases between them. Germline values: CDR1 KGHSH, CDR2 LQKENI. This CDR3 contains 16 residues.

The TCR comes from a woman between 45 and 65 years old with Graves' ophthalmopathy. The sequenced sample consisted of blood. The gene calls are TRBV18 and TRBJ1-1; TRBD1 is a possible D gene (6 bases). The CDR3 spells CASSPDVRGRNTEAFF. For the CDR3, the DNA is TGTGCCAGCTCACCCGACGTCCGGGGGCGAAACACTGAAGCTTTCTTT.